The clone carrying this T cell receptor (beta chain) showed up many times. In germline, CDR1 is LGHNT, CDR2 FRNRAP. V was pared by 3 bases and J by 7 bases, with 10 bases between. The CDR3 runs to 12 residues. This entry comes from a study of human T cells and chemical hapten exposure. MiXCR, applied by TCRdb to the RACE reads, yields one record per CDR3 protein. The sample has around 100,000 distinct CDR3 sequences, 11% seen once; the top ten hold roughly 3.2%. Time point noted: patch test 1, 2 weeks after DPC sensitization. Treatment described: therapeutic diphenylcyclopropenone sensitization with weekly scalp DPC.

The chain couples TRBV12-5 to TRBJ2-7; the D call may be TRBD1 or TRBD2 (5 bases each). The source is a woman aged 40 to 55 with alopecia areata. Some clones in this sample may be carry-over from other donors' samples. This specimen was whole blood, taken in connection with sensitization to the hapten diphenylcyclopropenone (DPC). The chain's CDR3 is CASGLSWGEQYF. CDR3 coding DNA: TGTGCTAGTGGTTTATCCTGGGGGGAGCAGTACTTC.